Described below is a single TCR beta chain sequence and its context. CDR1 and CDR2 (germline): SGHVS, FNYEAQ. This CDR3 is built from 14 residues. Deletions cut 8 bases from V and 1 base from J, with 14 bases between. TCRdb reanalysed the PCR reads using MiXCR and keeps one entry per CDR3 protein. The data hold 15,000 to 20,000 distinct CDR3 sequences, with over 40% observed a single time. This sample was taken from a study of tumor-infiltrating lymphocytes in oesophageal squamous cell carcinoma. This sequence joins TRBV7-6 and TRBJ1-1; D remains ambiguous. Specimen: normal esophageal tissue next to the tumor. The source of this sequence is a male donor with esophageal squamous cell carcinoma. This CDR3 is CASSISGRNTEAFF. The CDR3 coding sequence is TGTGCCAGCTCAATAAGCGGTCGGAACACTGAAGCTTTCTTT.